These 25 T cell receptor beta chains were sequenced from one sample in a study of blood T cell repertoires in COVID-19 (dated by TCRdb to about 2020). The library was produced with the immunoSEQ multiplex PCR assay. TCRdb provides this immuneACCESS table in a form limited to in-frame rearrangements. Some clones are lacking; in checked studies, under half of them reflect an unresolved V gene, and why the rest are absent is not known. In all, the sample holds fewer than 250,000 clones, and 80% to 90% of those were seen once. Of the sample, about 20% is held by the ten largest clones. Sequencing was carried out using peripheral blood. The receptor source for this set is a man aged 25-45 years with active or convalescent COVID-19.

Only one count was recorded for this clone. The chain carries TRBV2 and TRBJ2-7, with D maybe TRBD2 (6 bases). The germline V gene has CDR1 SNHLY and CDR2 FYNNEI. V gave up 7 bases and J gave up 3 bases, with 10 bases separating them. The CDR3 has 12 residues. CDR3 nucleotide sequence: TGTGCCAGCAAGGAGGGGTTCTACGAGCAGTACTTC. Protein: CASKEGFYEQYF.

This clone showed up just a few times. CDR3 bases: TGCGCCAGCAGCCAAGGCCGGACAACCGCCTATGGCTACACCTTC. It codes for CASSQGRTTAYGYTF. The chain joins TRBV4-3 to TRBJ1-2; D is perhaps TRBD1 (5 bases). The ends were cut back, 1 base at V and 4 bases at J, with 13 bases in the middle. The CDR3 totals 15 residues. Germline V gene sequence: CDR1 LGHNA, CDR2 YSLEER.

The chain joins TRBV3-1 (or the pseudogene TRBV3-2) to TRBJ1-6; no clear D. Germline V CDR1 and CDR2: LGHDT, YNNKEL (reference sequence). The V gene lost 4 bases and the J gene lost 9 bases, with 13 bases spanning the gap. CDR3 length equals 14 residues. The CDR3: CASSRTSGGSPLHF. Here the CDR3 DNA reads TGTGCCAGCAGCCGGACCAGCGGTGGTTCACCCCTCCACTTT.

CDR3 sequence reads: CASSGSGTPNTEAFF. CDR3 DNA sequence: TGCGCCAGCAGTGGGTCCGGGACACCGAACACTGAAGCTTTCTTT. The genes are TRBV10-2 and TRBJ1-1; D is possibly TRBD1 (6 bases). The CDR3 loop spans 15 amino acids. In germline, CDR1 is WSHSY, CDR2 SAAADI. Trimming pared 4 bases from V and 1 base from J, leaving 13 bases between.

As DNA, the CDR3 is TGTGCCAGCATCCGGGCTGGGGCCAACGTCCTGACTTTC. Translated: CASIRAGANVLTF. The chain joins TRBV28 to TRBJ2-6; no clear D gene. V was shortened by 7 bases and J by 2 bases, with 6 bases between the two germline ends. CDR3 length equals 13 residues. Germline V gene data show CDR1 as MDHEN and CDR2 as SYDVKM. Full variable domain (missing parts from reference TRBV28 and TRBJ2-6): DVKVTQSSRYLVKRTGEKVFLECVQDMDHENMFWYRQDPGLGLRLIYFSYDVKMKEKGDIPEGYSVSREKKERFSLILESASTNQTSMYLCASIRAGANVLTFGAGSRLTVL.

In DNA, the CDR3 is TGTGCCAGTAGGCCAGAGGAGGGTTATACTGAAGCTTTCTTT. Its protein product is CASRPEEGYTEAFF. The chain employs TRBV19 and TRBJ1-1; the D is unclear. Germline V CDR1 and CDR2: LNHDA, SQIVND (reference sequence). With 6 bases removed from V and 5 bases from J, the gap between germline ends came to 16 bases. The CDR3 spans 14 residues.

Written as DNA, the CDR3 is TGCGCCAGCAGCCCGTCCCTGGGGGGGCGCTTGGAGACCCAGTACTTC. This translates into CASSPSLGGRLETQYF. V and J are TRBV5-1 and TRBJ2-5, with a weak D call TRBD2 (7 bases). The CDR3 runs to 16 residues. Germline V gene sequence: CDR1 SGHRS, CDR2 YFSETQ. Trimming stripped 4 bases from V and 5 bases from J, with 21 bases between.

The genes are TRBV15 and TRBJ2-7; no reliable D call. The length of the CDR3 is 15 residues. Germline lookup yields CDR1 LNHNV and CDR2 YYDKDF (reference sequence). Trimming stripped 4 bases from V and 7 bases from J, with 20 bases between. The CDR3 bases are TGTGCCACCAGCACATCTATAGTCCCTCTTGTAGAGCAGTACTTC. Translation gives CATSTSIVPLVEQYF.

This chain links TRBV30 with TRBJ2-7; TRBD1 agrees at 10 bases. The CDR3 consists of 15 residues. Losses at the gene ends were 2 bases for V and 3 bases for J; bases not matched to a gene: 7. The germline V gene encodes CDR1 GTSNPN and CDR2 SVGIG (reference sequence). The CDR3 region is CAWSSGQGKGYEQYF. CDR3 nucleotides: TGTGCCTGGAGTTCGGGACAGGGGAAGGGCTACGAGCAGTACTTC.

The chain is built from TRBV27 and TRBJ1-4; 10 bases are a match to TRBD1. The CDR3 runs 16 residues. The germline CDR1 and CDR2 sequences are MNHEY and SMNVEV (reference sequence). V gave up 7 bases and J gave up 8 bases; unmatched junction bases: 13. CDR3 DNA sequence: TGTGCCAGCACCCCCGATCGGACAGGGGGGAGGGAAAAACTGTTTTTT. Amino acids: CASTPDRTGGREKLFF.

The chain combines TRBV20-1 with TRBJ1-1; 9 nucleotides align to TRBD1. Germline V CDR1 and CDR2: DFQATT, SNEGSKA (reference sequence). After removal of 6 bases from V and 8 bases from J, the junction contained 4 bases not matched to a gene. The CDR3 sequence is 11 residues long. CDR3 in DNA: TGCAGTGCAACAGGGGGCGGCGAAGCTTTCTTT. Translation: CSATGGGEAFF.

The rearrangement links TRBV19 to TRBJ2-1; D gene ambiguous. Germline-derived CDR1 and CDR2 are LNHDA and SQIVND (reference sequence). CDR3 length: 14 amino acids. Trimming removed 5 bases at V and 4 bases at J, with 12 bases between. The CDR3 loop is CASSDLGLYNEQFF. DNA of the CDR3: TGTGCCAGTAGTGACCTCGGGTTATACAATGAGCAGTTCTTC.

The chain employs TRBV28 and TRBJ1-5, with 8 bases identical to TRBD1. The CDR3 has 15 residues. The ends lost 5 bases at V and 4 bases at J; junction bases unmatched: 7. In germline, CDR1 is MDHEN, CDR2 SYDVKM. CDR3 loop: CASSGGQEGNQPQHF. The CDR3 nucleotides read TGTGCCAGCAGTGGGGGACAGGAAGGGAATCAGCCCCAGCATTTT. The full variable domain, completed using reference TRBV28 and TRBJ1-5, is DVKVTQSSRYLVKRTGEKVFLECVQDMDHENMFWYRQDPGLGLRLIYFSYDVKMKEKGDIPEGYSVSREKKERFSLILESASTNQTSMYLCASSGGQEGNQPQHFGDGTRLSIL.

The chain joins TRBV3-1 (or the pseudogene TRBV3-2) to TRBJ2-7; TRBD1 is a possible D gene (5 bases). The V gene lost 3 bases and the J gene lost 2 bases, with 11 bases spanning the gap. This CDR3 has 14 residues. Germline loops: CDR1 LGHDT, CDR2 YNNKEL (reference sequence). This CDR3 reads CASSQLRVTYEQYF. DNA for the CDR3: TGTGCCAGCAGCCAGCTCAGGGTTACCTACGAGCAGTACTTC.

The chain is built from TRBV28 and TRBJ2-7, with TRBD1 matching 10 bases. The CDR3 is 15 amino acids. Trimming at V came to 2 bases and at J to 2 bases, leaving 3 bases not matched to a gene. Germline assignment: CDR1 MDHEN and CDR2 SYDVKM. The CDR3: CASSLTGTGAYEQYF. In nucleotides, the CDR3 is TGTGCCAGCAGTTTAACGGGGACAGGGGCCTACGAGCAGTACTTC. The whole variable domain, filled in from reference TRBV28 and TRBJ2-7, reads DVKVTQSSRYLVKRTGEKVFLECVQDMDHENMFWYRQDPGLGLRLIYFSYDVKMKEKGDIPEGYSVSREKKERFSLILESASTNQTSMYLCASSLTGTGAYEQYFGPGTRLTVT.

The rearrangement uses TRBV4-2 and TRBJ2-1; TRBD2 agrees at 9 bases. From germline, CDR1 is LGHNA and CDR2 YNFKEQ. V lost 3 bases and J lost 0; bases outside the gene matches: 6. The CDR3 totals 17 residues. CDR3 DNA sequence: TGTGCCAGCAGCCAGCCACTAGCGGGCAGCTCCTACAATGAGCAGTTCTTC. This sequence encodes CASSQPLAGSSYNEQFF.

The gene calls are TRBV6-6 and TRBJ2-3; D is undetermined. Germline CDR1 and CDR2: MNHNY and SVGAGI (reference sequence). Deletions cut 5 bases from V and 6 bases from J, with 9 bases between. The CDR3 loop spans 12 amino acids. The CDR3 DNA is TGTGCCAGCAGTGCTAGTAGTGATACGCAGTATTTT. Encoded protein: CASSASSDTQYF.

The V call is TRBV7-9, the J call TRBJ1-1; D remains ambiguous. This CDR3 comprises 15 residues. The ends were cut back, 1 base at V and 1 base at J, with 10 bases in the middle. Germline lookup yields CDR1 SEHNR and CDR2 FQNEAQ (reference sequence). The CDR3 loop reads CASSLDLSGNTEAFF. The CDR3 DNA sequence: TGTGCCAGCAGCTTAGATTTATCCGGGAACACTGAAGCTTTCTTT.

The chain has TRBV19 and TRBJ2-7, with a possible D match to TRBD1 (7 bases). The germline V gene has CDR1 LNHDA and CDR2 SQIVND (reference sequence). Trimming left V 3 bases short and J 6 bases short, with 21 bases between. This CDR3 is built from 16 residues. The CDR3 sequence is CASSMRAAGGLREQYF. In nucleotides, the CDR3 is TGTGCCAGTAGTATGCGCGCGGCAGGGGGACTCCGCGAGCAGTACTTC.

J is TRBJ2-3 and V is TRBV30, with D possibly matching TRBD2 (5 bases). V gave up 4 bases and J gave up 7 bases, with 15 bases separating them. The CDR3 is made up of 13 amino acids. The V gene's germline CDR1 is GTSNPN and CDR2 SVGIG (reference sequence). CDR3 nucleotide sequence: TGTGCCTGGATGGCGGGCCCACCATATACGCAGTATTTT. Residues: CAWMAGPPYTQYF. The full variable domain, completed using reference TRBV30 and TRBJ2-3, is SQTIHQWPATLVQPVGSPLSLECTVEGTSNPNLYWYRQAAGRGLQLLFYSVGIGQISSEVPQNLSASRPQDRQFILSSKKLLLSDSGFYLCAWMAGPPYTQYFGPGTRLTVL.

DNA of the CDR3: TGTGCCAGCAGCACCCGAGCGGGGGGGCTAGAGACCCAGTACTTC. It yields the protein CASSTRAGGLETQYF. The rearrangement uses TRBV5-4 and TRBJ2-5; 10 bases fit TRBD2. CDR3 length: 15 residues. V gave up 4 bases and J gave up 4 bases; unmatched junction bases: 7. CDR1 SGHNT and CDR2 YYREEE come from the germline V gene (reference sequence).

CDR3 bases: TGCGCCAGCAGCTCCCAGGGGGTCTATGGCTACACCTTC. As protein: CASSSQGVYGYTF. V and J are TRBV5-1 and TRBJ1-2, with 7 bases matching TRBD1. Losses at the gene ends were 3 bases for V and 4 bases for J; bases not matched to a gene: 3. The CDR3 loop spans 13 amino acids. CDR1 and CDR2 from the germline V gene are SGHRS and YFSETQ.

CDR3 sequence (DNA): TGTGCCAGTAGTATAAGAGTTAACCTCACGGGGGGCTGGAATCAGCCCCAGCATTTT. Translated: CASSIRVNLTGGWNQPQHF. The chain links TRBV19 to TRBJ1-5, with D tentatively TRBD1 (6 bases). Between the trimmed V and J ends, which lost 2 bases and 4 bases, there was a span of 24 bases. The CDR3 loop spans 19 amino acids. Germline V CDR1 and CDR2: LNHDA, SQIVND (reference sequence).

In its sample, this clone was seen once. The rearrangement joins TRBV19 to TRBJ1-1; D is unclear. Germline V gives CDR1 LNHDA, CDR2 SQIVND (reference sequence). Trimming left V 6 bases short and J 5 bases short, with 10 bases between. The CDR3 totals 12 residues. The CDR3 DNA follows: TGTGCCAGTAGCTCAGCGGTTACTGAAGCTTTCTTT. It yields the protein CASSSAVTEAFF.

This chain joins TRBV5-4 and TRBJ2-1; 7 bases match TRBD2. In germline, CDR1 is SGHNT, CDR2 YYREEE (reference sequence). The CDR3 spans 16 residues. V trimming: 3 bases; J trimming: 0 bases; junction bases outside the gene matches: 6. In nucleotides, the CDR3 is TGTGCCAGCAGCTCGTGGGGGAGGGGCTCCTACAATGAGCAGTTCTTC. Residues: CASSSWGRGSYNEQFF.